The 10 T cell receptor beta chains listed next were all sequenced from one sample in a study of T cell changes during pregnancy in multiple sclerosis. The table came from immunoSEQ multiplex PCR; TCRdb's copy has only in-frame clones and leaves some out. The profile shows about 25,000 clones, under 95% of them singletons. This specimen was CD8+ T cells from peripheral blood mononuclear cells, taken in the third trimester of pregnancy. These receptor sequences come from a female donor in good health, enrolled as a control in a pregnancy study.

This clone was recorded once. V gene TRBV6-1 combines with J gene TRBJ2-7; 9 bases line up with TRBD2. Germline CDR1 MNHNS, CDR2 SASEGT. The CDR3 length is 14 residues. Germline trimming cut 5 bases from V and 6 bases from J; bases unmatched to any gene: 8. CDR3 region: CASSSILAGLEQYF. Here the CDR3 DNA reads TGTGCCAGCAGTTCCATTCTAGCGGGACTCGAGCAGTACTTC.

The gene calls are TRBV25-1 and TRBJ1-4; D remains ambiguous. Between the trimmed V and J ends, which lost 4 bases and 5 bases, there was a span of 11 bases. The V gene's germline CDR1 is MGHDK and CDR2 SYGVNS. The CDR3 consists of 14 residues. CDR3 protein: CASSARFRNEKLFF. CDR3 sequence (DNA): TGTGCCAGCAGTGCACGATTTCGGAATGAAAAACTGTTTTTT.

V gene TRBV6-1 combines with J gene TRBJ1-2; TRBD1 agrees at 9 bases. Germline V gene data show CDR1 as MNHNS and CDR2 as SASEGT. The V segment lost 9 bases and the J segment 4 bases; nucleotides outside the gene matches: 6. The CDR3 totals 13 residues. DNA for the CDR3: TGTGCCAGTGAATGGACAGGGGCCTATGGCTACACCTTC. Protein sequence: CASEWTGAYGYTF.

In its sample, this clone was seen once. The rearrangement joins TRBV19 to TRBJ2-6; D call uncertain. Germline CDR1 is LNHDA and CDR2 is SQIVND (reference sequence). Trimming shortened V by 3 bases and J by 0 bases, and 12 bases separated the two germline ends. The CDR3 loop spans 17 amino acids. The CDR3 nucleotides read TGTGCCAGTAGTATGTTCGGCGGCCGCTCTGGGGCCAACGTCCTGACTTTC. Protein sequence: CASSMFGGRSGANVLTF.

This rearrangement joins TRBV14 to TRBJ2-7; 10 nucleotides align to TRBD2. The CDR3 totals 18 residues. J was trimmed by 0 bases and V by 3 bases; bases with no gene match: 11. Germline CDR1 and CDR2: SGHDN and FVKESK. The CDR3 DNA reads TGTGCCAGCAGCCACTCCGGGACTAGCGCCAGAAGCTCCTACGAGCAGTACTTC. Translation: CASSHSGTSARSSYEQYF.

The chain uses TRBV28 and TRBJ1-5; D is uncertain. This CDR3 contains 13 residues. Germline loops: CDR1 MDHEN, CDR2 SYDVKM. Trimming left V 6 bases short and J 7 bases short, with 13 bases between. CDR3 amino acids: CASSLRPWQPQHF. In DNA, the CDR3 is TGTGCCAGCAGCCTCAGGCCATGGCAGCCCCAGCATTTT.

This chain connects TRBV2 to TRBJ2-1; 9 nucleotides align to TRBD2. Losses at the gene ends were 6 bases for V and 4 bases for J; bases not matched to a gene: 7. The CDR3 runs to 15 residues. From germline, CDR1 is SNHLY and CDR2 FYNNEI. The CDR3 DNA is TGTGCCAGCAGCATTAGCGGGGGCGAATACAATGAGCAGTTCTTC. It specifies CASSISGGEYNEQFF.

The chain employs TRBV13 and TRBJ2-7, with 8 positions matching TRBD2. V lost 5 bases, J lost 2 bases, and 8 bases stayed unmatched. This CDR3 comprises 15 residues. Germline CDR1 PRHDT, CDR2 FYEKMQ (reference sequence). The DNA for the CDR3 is TGTGCCAGCAGCCCAGCGGGAGAAATCCCCTACGAGCAGTACTTC. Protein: CASSPAGEIPYEQYF.

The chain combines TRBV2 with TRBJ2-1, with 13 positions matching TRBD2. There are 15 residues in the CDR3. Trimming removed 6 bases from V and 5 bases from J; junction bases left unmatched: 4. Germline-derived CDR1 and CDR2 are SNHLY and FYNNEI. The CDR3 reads CASSELAGGNNEQFF. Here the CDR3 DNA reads TGTGCCAGCAGCGAACTAGCGGGGGGGAACAATGAGCAGTTCTTC.

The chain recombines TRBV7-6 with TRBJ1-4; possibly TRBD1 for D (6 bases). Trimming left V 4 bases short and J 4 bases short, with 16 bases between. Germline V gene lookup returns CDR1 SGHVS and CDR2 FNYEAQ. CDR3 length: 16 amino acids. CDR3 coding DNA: TGTGCCAGCAGCTCAGTACCGGGACACAGTAATGAAAAACTGTTTTTT. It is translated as CASSSVPGHSNEKLFF. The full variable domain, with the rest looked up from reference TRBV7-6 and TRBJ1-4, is GAGVSQSPRYKVTKRGQDVALRCDPISGHVSLYWYRQALGQGPEFLTYFNYEAQQDKSGLPNDRFSAERPEGSISTLTIQRTEQRDSAMYRCASSSVPGHSNEKLFFGSGTQLSVL.